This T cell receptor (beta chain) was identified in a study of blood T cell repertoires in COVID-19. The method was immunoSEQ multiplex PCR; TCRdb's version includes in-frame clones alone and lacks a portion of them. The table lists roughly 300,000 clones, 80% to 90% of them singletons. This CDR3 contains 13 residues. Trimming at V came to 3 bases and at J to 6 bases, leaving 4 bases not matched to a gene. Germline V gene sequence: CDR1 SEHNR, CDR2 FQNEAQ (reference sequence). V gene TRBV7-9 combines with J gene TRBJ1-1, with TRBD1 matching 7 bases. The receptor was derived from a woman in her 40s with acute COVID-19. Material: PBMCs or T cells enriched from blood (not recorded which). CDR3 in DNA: TGTGCCAGCAGCTTCCGGGACAGTGCTGAAGCTTTCTTT. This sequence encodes CASSFRDSAEAFF. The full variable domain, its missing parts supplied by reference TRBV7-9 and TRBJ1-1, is DTGVSQNPRHKITKRGQNVTFRCDPISEHNRLYWYRQTLGQGPEFLTYFQNEAQLEKSRLLSDRFSAERPKGSFSTLEIQRTEQGDSAMYLCASSFRDSAEAFFGQGTRLTVV.